What follows describes a single T cell receptor beta chain. Its target is unknown. The sample comes from a study of cytomegalovirus exposure and HLA in healthy donors. With 60 Vbeta and 13 Jbeta primers, the PCR was carried out. Generated by immunoSEQ multiplex PCR, the TCRdb table keeps only in-frame clones and is missing some. The sample consists of approximately 130,000 clones, under 85% of them appearing once. Germline-derived CDR1 and CDR2 are LNHDA and SQIVND (reference sequence). The CDR3 covers 12 residues. With 5 bases removed from V and 1 base from J, the gap between germline ends came to 5 bases. Those who donated were healthy bone marrow donors. Though probably carrying unrecorded immune exposures, donors were nominally healthy at sampling. The study's findings and limits: An observed cluster of highly shared sequence variants was recorded as a likely sequencing artifact.

The sequence derives from a young man in good health and CMV-seronegative. The chain is built from TRBV19 and TRBJ1-1; D gene ambiguous. The sample comprised PBMCs. The CDR3 sequence is CASSYWNTEAFF. The CDR3, as DNA: TGTGCCAGTAGTTACTGGAACACTGAAGCTTTCTTT. The full variable domain, in which reference TRBV19 and TRBJ1-1 provide the parts outside the CDR3, is DGGITQSPKYLFRKEGQNVTLSCEQNLNHDAMYWYRQDPGQGLRLIYYSQIVNDFQKGDIAEGYSVSREKKESFPLTVTSAQKNPTAFYLCASSYWNTEAFFGQGTRLTVV.